This T cell receptor beta chain was identified during a study of blood T cell repertoires in COVID-19. Germline V gene data show CDR1 as GTSNPN and CDR2 as SVGIG (reference sequence). The CDR3 length is 14 residues. The V gene end was trimmed by 7 bases and the J gene end by 1 base; junction bases not matched to a gene: 7. As processed by the authors: Reference gene primer amplification yielded estimated nucleated cell counts. Sequenced by immunoSEQ multiplex PCR; TCRdb stores in-frame clones only, minus some. V and J calls and clone size are as listed in that table; D and trimming were resolved from the DNA. Here the sample spans about 70,000 clones, approximately 80% being singletons.

Sequencing was done on a sample of peripheral blood. This clonotype originated in a woman aged 80 or over with active or convalescent COVID-19. The chain combines TRBV30 with TRBJ2-3, with 8 bases that match TRBD2. The CDR3 loop is CASALTSGTDTQYF. The CDR3 nucleotides read TGTGCCTCCGCTTTGACTAGCGGCACAGATACGCAGTATTTT.